The source of this TCR beta chain is a study of shared T cell receptors in the human thymus. TCRdb's table, derived via immunoSEQ multiplex PCR, lists solely in-frame clones and lacks some. The profile covers some 660,000 clones, with roughly 86% appearing a single time and about 0.0094% taken by the ten largest. Germline values: CDR1 MNHEY, CDR2 SVGAGI. V lost 2 bases and J 7 bases, leaving 14 bases between the germline ends. The CDR3 is made up of 14 amino acids. The data also belong to a second study, concerning human thymus T cells. Per that paper: Obtained as resections during corrective heart surgery, the thymus tissue was then studied.

Material: thymocytes. The chain joins TRBV6-5 to TRBJ1-2, with D tentatively TRBD1 (5 bases). The source is a boy less than two years old with a congenital heart defect. DNA of the CDR3: TGTGCCAGCAGTTACGCGGGGGGGACGTCTGGCTACACCTTC. The encoded protein is CASSYAGGTSGYTF.